Listed below are T cell receptor beta chains from one sample, sequenced in a study of T cell responses to AZD1222 COVID-19 vaccine. The table came from immunoSEQ multiplex PCR; TCRdb's copy has only in-frame clones and leaves some out. Seen in this sample are about 140,000 clones; the ten most common clones hold about 2.2%. Sample: peripheral blood. These receptors were obtained from an adult in good health. CDR3s include the opening cysteine and the closing phenylalanine or tryptophan. D genes are given only for firm matches.

v_call	d_call	j_call	cdr3_nt	cdr3_aa
TRBV7-2	NA	TRBJ1-4	TGTGCCAGCAGCTTAGTGGGCGGTGCAACTAATGAAAAACTGTTTTTT	CASSLVGGATNEKLFF
TRBV2	NA	TRBJ1-1	TGTGCCAGCCCCAACGCAGGGTGGGCTGAAGCTTTCTTT	CASPNAGWAEAFF
TRBV15	NA	TRBJ2-1	TGTGCCACCAGCAGAGGGATCTACAATGAGCAGTTCTTC	CATSRGIYNEQFF
TRBV9	NA	TRBJ2-7	TGTGCCAGCAGCGTAGAGGGGACAAGTAACGAGCAGTACTTC	CASSVEGTSNEQYF
TRBV14	NA	TRBJ2-3	TGTGCCAGCAGCCAAGACGGGGGGCAGGGCACAGATACGCAGTATTTT	CASSQDGGQGTDTQYF
TRBV5-1	TRBD1	TRBJ1-1	TGCGCCAGCAGGGGGACCGGGACAGGGGGCCAAGCTTTCTTT	CASRGTGTGGQAFF
TRBV5-1	TRBD1	TRBJ2-7	TGCGCCAGCAGCTTGAAACCCCATGTCCCGGGACAGGGATTCAGCTCCTACGAGCAGTACTTC	CASSLKPHVPGQGFSSYEQYF
TRBV28	NA	TRBJ1-1	TGTGCCAGCAGTACCCGGGACCGCAGTGAAGCTTTCTTT	CASSTRDRSEAFF
TRBV29-1	NA	TRBJ1-1	TGCAGCGTGAAGGGGCCCATGAACACTGAAGCTTTCTTT	CSVKGPMNTEAFF
TRBV7-2	NA	TRBJ2-5	TGTGCCAGCAGCTTCCAGGGCGAGGGGGAGACCCAGTACTTC	CASSFQGEGETQYF
TRBV11-2	NA	TRBJ1-1	TGTGCCAGCAGCTTCGGACACCAGCGAGACACTGAAGCTTTCTTT	CASSFGHQRDTEAFF
TRBV2	TRBD1	TRBJ1-1	TGTGCCAGCAGTGTCGACAGGGGGCGCGACGCTTTCTTT	CASSVDRGRDAFF
TRBV5-1	TRBD1	TRBJ2-1	TGCGCCAGCAGCTTGGGCGGGACAGGGGGATACAATGAGCAGTTCTTC	CASSLGGTGGYNEQFF
TRBV3-1/TRBV3-2	TRBD2	TRBJ2-1	TGTGCCAGCAGCCAAAGGTCTAGCGGCTACAATGAGCAGTTCTTC	CASSQRSSGYNEQFF
TRBV7-8	TRBD2	TRBJ2-1	TGTGCCAGCAGCTTAGGCAGGATAGCGGGGGGTTACAATGAGCAGTTCTTC	CASSLGRIAGGYNEQFF
TRBV5-6	TRBD1	TRBJ1-2	TGTGCCAGCAGCTTGGTGGGACAGCCTGTAGCTAACTATGGCTACACCTTC	CASSLVGQPVANYGYTF
TRBV4-2	NA	TRBJ2-1	TGTGCCAGCAGCCAAGATGGGGCCAGGGCGGTCGGTCTGTTCTTC	CASSQDGARAVGLFF
TRBV4-3	NA	TRBJ1-2	TGCGCCAGCAGCCAAGTCGTAGGGGGCTATGGCTACACCTTC	CASSQVVGGYGYTF
TRBV2	NA	TRBJ1-1	TGTGCCAGCAGTAGGACAGTTCGCGCCACTGAAGCTTTCTTT	CASSRTVRATEAFF
TRBV10-3	NA	TRBJ2-7	TGTGCCATCAGTGATGTAGGGGCGTGGATCTACGAGCAGTACTTC	CAISDVGAWIYEQYF
TRBV2	TRBD1	TRBJ2-6	TGTGCCAGCAGTGACGCCGGGACAGAGTACTCTGGGGCCAACGTCCTGACTTTC	CASSDAGTEYSGANVLTF
TRBV4-2	TRBD1	TRBJ2-5	TGTGCCAGCAGCCAAGCGACAGGGGGCGGGGAGACCCAGTACTTC	CASSQATGGGETQYF
TRBV3-1/TRBV3-2	NA	TRBJ1-3	TGTGCCAGCAGCAGCCGGGCGCACCGGGGAAACACCATATATTTT	CASSSRAHRGNTIYF
TRBV7-9	NA	TRBJ2-5	TGTGCCAGCAGCTCTAAATCCGGACCACTAATGGAGACCCAGTACTTC	CASSSKSGPLMETQYF
TRBV5-1	TRBD1	TRBJ2-7	TGCGCCAGCAGCATTACCGGGACAGGGAAGTACGAGCAGTACTTC	CASSITGTGKYEQYF
TRBV5-4	NA	TRBJ2-2	TGTGCCAGCAGAATGGGACTGAACACCGGGGAGCTGTTTTTT	CASRMGLNTGELFF
TRBV6-5	NA	TRBJ1-5	TGTGCCAGCAGCTTAGCGGGACCGAATCAGCCCCAGCATTTT	CASSLAGPNQPQHF
TRBV5-1	TRBD1	TRBJ1-5	TGCGCCAGCAGCAGAAGCATAGGACAGGGTGCGAGCAATCAGCCCCAGCATTTT	CASSRSIGQGASNQPQHF
TRBV30	NA	TRBJ2-1	TGTGCCTGGACAGGAATCGACCAAGACGGCTCCTACAATGAGCAGTTCTTC	CAWTGIDQDGSYNEQFF
TRBV19	TRBD1	TRBJ2-7	TGTGCCAGTAGCATCGGCGGTCAGGGGGCCTACGAGCAGTACTTC	CASSIGGQGAYEQYF